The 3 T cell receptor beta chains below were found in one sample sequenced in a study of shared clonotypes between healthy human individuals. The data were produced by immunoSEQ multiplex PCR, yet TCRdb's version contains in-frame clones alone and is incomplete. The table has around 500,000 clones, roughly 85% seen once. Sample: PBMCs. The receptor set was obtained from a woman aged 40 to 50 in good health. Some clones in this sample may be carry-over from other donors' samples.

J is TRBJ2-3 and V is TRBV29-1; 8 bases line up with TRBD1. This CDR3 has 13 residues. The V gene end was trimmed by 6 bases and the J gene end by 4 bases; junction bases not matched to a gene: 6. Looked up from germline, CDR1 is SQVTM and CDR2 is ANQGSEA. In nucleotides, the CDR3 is TGCAGCGTCCACGACAGGGGACCAGATACGCAGTATTTT. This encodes CSVHDRGPDTQYF.

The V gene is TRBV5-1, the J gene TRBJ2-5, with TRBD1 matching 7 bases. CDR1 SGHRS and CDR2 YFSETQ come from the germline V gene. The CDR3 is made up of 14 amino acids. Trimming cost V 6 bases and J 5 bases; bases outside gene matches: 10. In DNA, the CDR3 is TGCGCCAGCACCAGGGGACAGTCCCCGGAGACCCAGTACTTC. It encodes CASTRGQSPETQYF.

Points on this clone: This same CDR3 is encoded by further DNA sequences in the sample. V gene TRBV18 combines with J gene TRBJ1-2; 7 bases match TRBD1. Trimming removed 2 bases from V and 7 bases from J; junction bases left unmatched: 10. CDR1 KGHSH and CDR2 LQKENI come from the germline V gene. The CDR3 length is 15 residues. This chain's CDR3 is CASSPGTALQGGYTF. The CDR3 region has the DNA TGTGCCAGCTCACCAGGGACAGCGCTACAGGGTGGCTACACCTTC.